The clone carrying this TCR beta chain was detected once. The data were obtained in a study of control samples from healthy donors and cancer patients. V was clipped by 6 bases and J by 0 bases; unmatched bases: 5. From germline, CDR1 is MNHEY and CDR2 SVGAGI. The CDR3 is 14 amino acids. The data were produced by immunoSEQ multiplex PCR, yet TCRdb's version contains in-frame clones alone and is incomplete. The table has about 64,000 clones, roughly 90% seen once; the top ten hold 1.7%. The source is a man aged 35 to 55 with colorectal cancer. The sequenced sample was PBMCs. The genes are TRBV6-5 and TRBJ2-7; TRBD1 matches at 7 bases. The CDR3 DNA reads as TGTGCCAGCAGCCCACAGGGGACCTCCTACGAGCAGTACTTC. It translates to CASSPQGTSYEQYF.